Each of the 9 T cell receptor beta chains below was sequenced from the same sample in a study of regulatory T cells in long-lasting Graves disease. This sample's time point: newly diagnosed GD, antithyroid drugs for less than 3 months. The TCR library used RNA extracted from PBMCs. CDR3-region Arm-PCR and iRepertoire HTBI primers produced the TCR beta libraries. TCRdb re-called the multiplex PCR reads with MiXCR, one entry per CDR3 protein. In the table there are about 450,000 distinct CDR3 sequences, about 14% of which are singletons. These data were likewise used in another study, on T cells in Graves' hyperthyroidism and ophthalmopathy.

Specimen: peripheral blood mononuclear cells (PBMCs), collected at new diagnosis, from a patient treated with antithyroid drugs. Receptors were obtained from a woman aged 45-65 years with Graves disease.

A few counts support this clonotype. The gene calls are TRBV6-4 and TRBJ2-7; a possible D gene is TRBD1 (6 bases). The V gene's germline CDR1 is MRHNA and CDR2 SNTAGT. The CDR3 is 14 amino acids. Between the trimmed V and J ends, which lost 5 bases and 2 bases, there was a span of 13 bases. The CDR3 spells CASSYRARAYEQYF. The CDR3 DNA follows: TGTGCCAGCAGTTACAGGGCGAGGGCCTACGAGCAGTACTTC.

This clonotype was counted between two and nine times. The J gene is TRBJ1-2, the V gene TRBV9; possible D gene TRBD1, 6 bases. CDR1 SGDLS and CDR2 YYNGEE come from the germline V gene. The CDR3 covers 14 residues. V was trimmed by 3 bases and J by 3 bases, leaving 12 bases between them. The CDR3 nucleotides are TGTGCCAGCAGCGAGGGAGGGGGTGACTATGGCTACACCTTC. Its translation: CASSEGGGDYGYTF. Using reference TRBV9 and TRBJ1-2 for the parts outside the CDR3, the full variable domain is DSGVTQTPKHLITATGQRVTLRCSPRSGDLSVYWYQQSLDQGLQFLIQYYNGEERAKGNILERFSAQQFPDLHSELNLSSLELGDSALYFCASSEGGGDYGYTFGSGTRLTVV.

This clonotype was recorded at least ten times. This chain connects TRBV7-9 to TRBJ2-5; 9 bases are shared with TRBD2. V was clipped by 5 bases and J by 5 bases; unmatched bases: 12. The CDR3 sequence is 16 residues long. CDR1 SEHNR and CDR2 FQNEAQ come from the germline V gene (reference sequence). The CDR3 is CASSPGLAEPRETQYF. In DNA form, the CDR3 reads TGTGCCAGCAGCCCGGGACTAGCAGAACCCAGGGAGACCCAGTACTTC.

This chain uses TRBV7-9 with TRBJ2-7; 8 positions match TRBD1. Unmatched junction bases numbered 5, after V lost 1 base and J lost 6 bases. This CDR3 comprises 14 residues. Germline V gene lookup returns CDR1 SEHNR and CDR2 FQNEAQ (reference sequence). CDR3 coding DNA: TGTGCCAGCAGCTTAGAGGGACAGGTCTTCGAGCAGTACTTC. This codes for CASSLEGQVFEQYF. The variable domain in full, completed from reference TRBV7-9 and TRBJ2-7, reads DTGVSQNPRHKITKRGQNVTFRCDPISEHNRLYWYRQTLGQGPEFLTYFQNEAQLEKSRLLSDRFSAERPKGSFSTLEIQRTEQGDSAMYLCASSLEGQVFEQYFGPGTRLTVT.

This clonotype was picked up a small number of times. This sequence joins TRBV3-1 and TRBJ1-6, with TRBD1 matching 9 bases. Germline CDR1 and CDR2: LGHDT and YNNKEL (reference sequence). CDR3 size: 15 residues. V lost 6 bases and J lost 5; bases outside the gene matches: 5. CDR3 region: CASSGRDRDNSPLHF. Written as DNA, the CDR3 is TGTGCCAGCAGTGGACGGGACAGGGATAATTCACCCCTCCACTTT.

This clonotype has just a few counts. This rearrangement joins TRBV20-1 to TRBJ2-1; D remains ambiguous. Trimming removed 1 base from V and 0 bases from J, with 7 bases in between. The germline V gene encodes CDR1 DFQATT and CDR2 SNEGSKA (reference sequence). This CDR3 has 14 residues. The CDR3 bases are TGCAGTGCTAGAGTTCCAAGCTCCTACAATGAGCAGTTCTTC. It specifies CSARVPSSYNEQFF.

This clonotype was seen repeatedly, ten times or more. The final CDR3 position lacks the conserved phenylalanine or tryptophan, pointing to a likely read error. Because the CDR3's place on the DNA is in doubt, the DNA is left out and the CDR3 is given as listed by TCRdb. The chain carries TRBV28 and TRBJ2-7; the listed D gene, TRBD1, was not tested against the DNA. Germline CDR1 is MDHEN and CDR2 is SYDVKM. The CDR3 comprises 11 residues, both ends counted. Here the CDR3 reads CASSSGQETNL.

This clonotype was seen repeatedly, ten times or more. This chain uses TRBV18 with TRBJ2-7; D unclear. The CDR3 length is 15 residues. Germline CDR1 is KGHSH and CDR2 is LQKENI. Trimming removed 2 bases from V and 0 bases from J, with 11 bases in between. The CDR3 spells CASSPSRVTSYEQYF. CDR3 nucleotide sequence: TGTGCCAGCTCACCAAGTAGGGTGACCTCCTACGAGCAGTACTTC.

This clonotype was picked up many times. This chain links TRBV5-1 with TRBJ2-3; D perhaps matches TRBD2 (6 bases). This CDR3 region has 14 residues. V was cut by 4 bases and J by 2 bases, with 11 bases left in between. Germline loops: CDR1 SGHRS, CDR2 YFSETQ. This CDR3 reads CASSMGLATDTQYF. Written as DNA, the CDR3 is TGCGCCAGCAGCATGGGACTGGCCACAGATACGCAGTATTTT.